The 2 T cell receptor beta chains reported below all come from one sample, sequenced in a study of identical twins. TCRdb re-derived calls from the 5' RACE reads in MiXCR, one entry per CDR3 protein. The sample records around 340,000 distinct CDR3 sequences, around 9% being singletons. Material: naive T cells sorted from blood. The receptors shown here come from a woman aged 50 to 65 in good health.

The rearrangement links TRBV5-5 to TRBJ2-5, with TRBD2 identical over 13 bases. The junction had 9 bases not matched to a gene; V was cut back by 0 bases and J by 7 bases. Germline CDR1 is SGHKS and CDR2 is YYEKEE (reference sequence). The CDR3 has 17 residues. The CDR3 loop is CASSLAGTSGAKVTQYF. For the CDR3, the DNA is TGTGCCAGCAGCTTGGCCGGGACTAGCGGGGCCAAGGTGACCCAGTACTTC.

V usage is TRBV2 and J usage is TRBJ2-3, with a tentative D call TRBD2 (6 bases). V dropped 0 bases and J dropped 2 bases, with 9 bases sitting between them. There are 15 residues in the CDR3. Germline V CDR1 and CDR2: SNHLY, FYNNEI. The CDR3, as DNA: TGTGCCAGCAGTGAAGCGGGAGGCCCCACAGATACGCAGTATTTT. Translation: CASSEAGGPTDTQYF.